This entry describes one TCR beta chain. Its antigen is unknown. The CDR3 totals 14 residues. CDR1 is SGHRS and CDR2 is YFSETQ in the germline V gene. Trimming took 4 bases from V and 1 from J, leaving 12 bases between them. These data are taken from a study of cytomegalovirus exposure and HLA in healthy donors. 13 Jbeta primers and 60 Vbeta primers were used for the PCR. Clones were sequenced by immunoSEQ multiplex PCR, and TCRdb holds only the in-frame ones, with some missing. The sample includes 100,000 to 150,000 clones. Regarding the study as a whole: On later analysis, the bulk of CMV-associated TCR beta chains appeared to be HLA-restricted. The analysis excluded some indistinguishable V segments, including TRBV6-2 and TRBV6-3. More clonal expansion characterized HLA-associated TCR beta chains than equally common others in a later analysis.

Sequenced material: PBMCs. This TCR derives from a man aged 18 to 29 in good health and CMV-seronegative. The chain combines TRBV5-1 with TRBJ2-7; D may be TRBD1 (5 bases). CDR3 sequence: CASSPLDNSYEQYF. As DNA, the CDR3 is TGCGCCAGCAGCCCTTTGGACAATTCCTACGAGCAGTACTTC.